This passage covers 27 T cell receptor beta chains from one sample sequenced in a study of T cells in Graves' hyperthyroidism and ophthalmopathy. It was RNA transcripts that yielded the amplified TCR beta CDR3 regions. The TCR CDR3 first-round RT-PCR relied on the HTBI primer set. TCRdb recomputed calls from the multiplex PCR reads with MiXCR, one row per CDR3 protein. In the table there are hundreds of thousands of distinct CDR3 sequences, roughly 15% of which are singletons. What was sequenced was blood. All receptors come from a woman aged 50 to 60 with Graves' ophthalmopathy.

About this clonotype itself: Since a much larger clone is just one base distant, this may be a read error. This rearrangement joins TRBV7-6 to TRBJ2-2, with TRBD2 identical over 9 bases. The ends lost 5 bases at V and 6 bases at J; junction bases unmatched: 10. CDR1 SGHVS and CDR2 FNYEAQ come from the germline V gene. This CDR3 spans 16 amino acids. CDR3: CASSLRLAANAGELFF. In nucleotides, the CDR3 is TGTGCCAGCAGCCTAAGACTAGCGGCAAACGCCGGGGAGCTGTTTTTT.

This clonotype occurred many times. The rearrangement uses TRBV7-2 and TRBJ2-1; weak D call: TRBD2 (6 bases). The CDR3 totals 16 residues. Trimming pared 4 bases from V and 2 bases from J, leaving 15 bases between. Germline values: CDR1 SGHTA, CDR2 FQGNSA. CDR3 sequence (DNA): TGTGCCAGCAGCTCTCAAAGCGGGCCCACCTACAATGAGCAGTTCTTC. Translation: CASSSQSGPTYNEQFF. The complete variable domain, with remaining parts taken from reference TRBV7-2 and TRBJ2-1, reads GAGVSQSPSNKVTEKGKDVELRCDPISGHTALYWYRQSLGQGLEFLIYFQGNSAPDKSGLPSDRFSAERTGGSVSTLTIQRTQQEDSAVYLCASSSQSGPTYNEQFFGPGTRLTVL.

This clonotype was counted many times. The rearrangement uses TRBV12-3 or TRBV12-4 and TRBJ1-1; no clear D gene. Trimming cost V 5 bases and J 3 bases, with 13 bases left between them. The CDR3 extends over 14 amino acids. Here the CDR3 DNA reads TGTGCCAGCAGTAGGGTAGGGAGGGACACTGAAGCTTTCTTT. Translated: CASSRVGRDTEAFF.

This clonotype was observed a few times. Just one base apart from a much larger clone, this may be a read error. The chain employs TRBV11-3 and TRBJ2-1, with 16 bases aligning to TRBD2. Germline CDR1 reads SGHNT; CDR2 reads YENEEA. This CDR3 contains 16 residues. The CDR3 protein is CAGSRGLAGGNNEQFF. As DNA, the CDR3 is TGTGCCGGCAGCCGGGGACTAGCGGGAGGGAACAATGAGCAGTTCTTC.

This clonotype showed up many times. J is TRBJ1-1 and V is TRBV24-1; a possible D gene is TRBD1 (5 bases). The CDR3 has 14 amino acids. Germline V gene sequence: CDR1 KGHDR, CDR2 SFDVKD. The V end was cut by 7 bases, the J end by 4 bases, with 15 bases between. CDR3 in amino acids: CATRPPGPTTEAFF. CDR3 in DNA: TGTGCCACCAGACCTCCAGGGCCTACCACTGAAGCTTTCTTT.

On this clonotype: A much larger clone differs from this one at a single base, so this may be a read error. The chain has TRBV6-2 or TRBV6-3 and TRBJ2-1, with D possibly being TRBD2 (5 bases). CDR3 length equals 16 residues. Germline-derived CDR1 and CDR2 are MNHEY and SVGEGT. V was pared by 0 bases and J by 8 bases, with 17 bases between. CDR3 nucleotide sequence: TGTGCCAGCAGTTACTCGACAAATAACGGGATGTATGAGCAGTTCTTC. Its translation is CASSYSTNNGMYEQFF.

This clonotype showed up just a few times. CDR3 residues: CASSSTGLAGGETQYF. The CDR3, as DNA: TGTGCCAGCAGTTCGACCGGACTAGCGGGTGGGGAGACCCAGTACTTC. This chain connects TRBV6-2 or TRBV6-3 to TRBJ2-5; 11 bases are shared with TRBD2. Germline loops: CDR1 MNHEY, CDR2 SVGEGT. The CDR3 loop spans 16 amino acids. V shed 4 bases, J shed 5 bases, and the junction held 9 bases outside the gene matches.

V and J are TRBV5-4 and TRBJ2-1; no firm D call. Between the trimmed V and J ends, which lost 2 bases and 2 bases, there was a span of 8 bases. Germline loops: CDR1 SGHNT, CDR2 YYREEE (reference sequence). CDR3 length equals 14 residues. DNA for the CDR3: TGTGCCAGCAGCTTTGACCCCACCTACAATGAGCAGTTCTTC. Amino acid sequence: CASSFDPTYNEQFF. Full variable domain (rest looked up from reference TRBV5-4 and TRBJ2-1): ETGVTQSPTHLIKTRGQQVTLRCSSQSGHNTVSWYQQALGQGPQFIFQYYREEENGRGNFPPRFSGLQFPNYSSELNVNALELDDSALYLCASSFDPTYNEQFFGPGTRLTVL.

The sample holds many counts of this clonotype. The chain joins TRBV30 to TRBJ2-4; 12 positions agree with TRBD2. CDR1 is GTSNPN and CDR2 is SVGIG in the germline V gene (reference sequence). V trimming: 3 bases; J trimming: 1 base; junction bases outside the gene matches: 13. This CDR3 is 19 amino acids long. The CDR3 is CAWRPPGLAGQGAKNIQYF. As DNA, the CDR3 is TGTGCCTGGAGGCCGCCGGGACTAGCGGGCCAGGGGGCCAAAAACATTCAGTACTTC. The full variable domain, with the rest looked up from reference TRBV30 and TRBJ2-4, is SQTIHQWPATLVQPVGSPLSLECTVEGTSNPNLYWYRQAAGRGLQLLFYSVGIGQISSEVPQNLSASRPQDRQFILSSKKLLLSDSGFYLCAWRPPGLAGQGAKNIQYFGAGTRLSVL.

This clonotype was counted between two and nine times. The chain couples TRBV6-2 or TRBV6-3 to TRBJ2-7; D is uncertain. Per the germline V gene, CDR1 is MNHEY and CDR2 is SVGEGT. This CDR3 contains 11 residues. The ends were cut back, 1 base at V and 9 bases at J, with 7 bases in the middle. CDR3 loop: CASSYFGSQYF. In DNA, the CDR3 is TGTGCCAGCAGTTACTTCGGTTCGCAGTACTTC.

This clonotype was seen only a few times. The chain has TRBV9 and TRBJ2-2, with D maybe TRBD1 (5 bases). CDR3 size: 17 residues. The germline V and J ends were trimmed by 4 bases and 5 bases, with 21 bases remaining between them. Germline CDR1 is SGDLS and CDR2 is YYNGEE. The CDR3 DNA is TGTGCCAGCAGCCCCCGGTTGAAACAGGCACGGACCGGGGAGCTGTTTTTT. Amino acid sequence: CASSPRLKQARTGELFF.

A few counts support this clonotype. A clone one base away is much larger, so this may be a read error. The V gene is TRBV2, the J gene TRBJ1-1; 11 positions agree with TRBD1. The CDR3 has 15 amino acids. CDR1 SNHLY and CDR2 FYNNEI come from the germline V gene. This CDR3 reads CASSGQGAANTGAFF. CDR3 bases: TGTGCCAGCAGCGGACAGGGGGCGGCTAACACTGGAGCTTTCTTT.

With regard to this clonotype: It may be a read error: a sequence one base away is much more abundant. The chain joins TRBV12-5 to TRBJ2-3; 12 nucleotides agree with TRBD2. The CDR3 length is 17 residues. CDR1 LGHNT and CDR2 FRNRAP come from the germline V gene. The CDR3: CASGLLAGGPRTDTQCF. The CDR3 DNA sequence: TGTGCTAGTGGTTTGCTAGCGGGAGGGCCCCGCACAGATACGCAGTGTTTT.

This clonotype was seen just once. A much bigger clone sits one base away, suggesting this may be a read error. This rearrangement joins TRBV29-1 to TRBJ2-1; 14 bases map to TRBD2. Germline lookup yields CDR1 SQVTM and CDR2 ANQGSEA. V was pared by 3 bases and J by 7 bases, with 2 bases of the junction left unmatched. This CDR3 spans 14 amino acids. CDR3: CSVDGTSGSNEQFF. The DNA for the CDR3 is TGCAGCGTTGATGGGACTAGCGGGAGTAATGAGCAGTTCTTC.

The chain links TRBV5-1 to TRBJ1-1; no firm D call. Trimming removed 0 bases at V and 1 base at J, with 10 bases between. This CDR3 is 15 amino acids long. Per the germline V gene, CDR1 is SGHRS and CDR2 is YFSETQ. CDR3 sequence: CASSLDGRSNTEAFF. The DNA for the CDR3 is TGCGCCAGCAGCTTGGATGGACGGTCGAACACTGAAGCTTTCTTT.

This clonotype was counted many times. The gene calls are TRBV28 and TRBJ2-2; 7 nucleotides match TRBD2. There are 14 residues in the CDR3. Germline V CDR1 and CDR2: MDHEN, SYDVKM. V lost 6 bases and J lost 6; bases outside the gene matches: 7. Here the CDR3 reads CASRASGGSGELFF. The CDR3 nucleotides read TGTGCCAGCAGAGCTAGCGGCGGCTCCGGGGAGCTGTTTTTT.

The chain couples TRBV29-1 to TRBJ2-1, with D maybe TRBD1 (6 bases). The CDR3 covers 12 residues. CDR1 and CDR2 from the germline V gene are SQVTM and ANQGSEA. Trimming left V 6 bases short and J 8 bases short, with 14 bases between. Written as DNA, the CDR3 is TGCAGCGTCACATCACAGGGTTATGAGCAGTTCTTC. As protein: CSVTSQGYEQFF.

This clonotype has only a few counts. V usage is TRBV9 and J usage is TRBJ2-7; TRBD2 agrees at 10 bases. Germline loops: CDR1 SGDLS, CDR2 YYNGEE. Losses at the gene ends were 0 bases for V and 6 bases for J; bases not matched to a gene: 6. The CDR3 is 15 amino acids. The DNA of the CDR3 is TGTGCCAGCAGCGTAGATCCTAGCGGGAGTCTCGAGCAGTACTTC. This encodes CASSVDPSGSLEQYF.

Written as DNA, the CDR3 is TGTGCCAGCAGCGGAGCACCGGGACAGGGGAACAATGAGCAGTTCTTC. Translating gives CASSGAPGQGNNEQFF. The rearrangement links TRBV2 to TRBJ2-1, with 10 bases identical to TRBD1. The J segment lost 5 bases and the V segment lost 6 bases, leaving 10 bases of the junction unmatched. The CDR3 length is 16 residues. Germline V CDR1 and CDR2: SNHLY, FYNNEI.

V usage is TRBV29-1 and J usage is TRBJ1-1; D is unclear. With 7 bases removed from V and 2 bases from J, the gap between germline ends came to 11 bases. The CDR3 loop spans 12 amino acids. Germline lookup yields CDR1 SQVTM and CDR2 ANQGSEA. The CDR3 sequence: CSASGINTEAFF. CDR3 nucleotides: TGCAGCGCCTCAGGAATCAACACTGAAGCTTTCTTT.

The chain links TRBV20-1 to TRBJ2-2; D not resolved. Germline CDR1 DFQATT, CDR2 SNEGSKA (reference sequence). This CDR3 is built from 17 residues. V lost 0 bases and J lost 3, with 17 bases in between. The CDR3 region is CSARDPRSETHTGELFF. Written as DNA, the CDR3 is TGCAGTGCTAGAGATCCTCGCAGCGAGACCCACACCGGGGAGCTGTTTTTT.

At least ten counts were recorded for this clonotype. V usage is TRBV12-3 or TRBV12-4 and J usage is TRBJ2-1; D is uncertain. Deletions cut 6 bases from V and 6 bases from J, with 12 bases between. This CDR3 comprises 13 residues. CDR3 sequence: CASRGSSFNEQFF. Here the CDR3 DNA reads TGTGCCAGCAGGGGTAGCAGCTTCAATGAGCAGTTCTTC.

Many counts were recorded for this clonotype. This chain connects TRBV20-1 to TRBJ2-1, with 7 bases identical to TRBD2. The CDR3 contains 15 residues. V shed 2 bases and J 5 bases; nucleotides not matched to a gene: 9. Looked up from germline, CDR1 is DFQATT and CDR2 is SNEGSKA (reference sequence). The CDR3 region has the DNA TGCAGTGCTAGATCTCCGGGAGGCCTACACAATGAGCAGTTCTTC. It specifies CSARSPGGLHNEQFF.

Worth noting for this clonotype: This may be a read error: a much more frequent sequence differs by one nucleotide. In nucleotides, the CDR3 is TGCAGTGCCATGGTCGGTAACTCCTACAATGAGCAGTTCTTC. Protein: CSAMVGNSYNEQFF. The V and J genes are TRBV20-1 and TRBJ2-1; the D is unclear. From germline, CDR1 is DFQATT and CDR2 SNEGSKA (reference sequence). Trimming stripped 6 bases from V and 0 bases from J, with 12 bases between. The CDR3 is 14 residues long.

This clonotype was recorded a few times. J is TRBJ2-6 and V is TRBV7-2; D is unclear. Germline V gene lookup returns CDR1 SGHTA and CDR2 FQGNSA. Trimming left V 4 bases short and J 0 bases short, with 7 bases between. The CDR3 contains 15 residues. The CDR3 nucleotides are TGTGCCAGCAGCTCTCAACGCTCTGGGGCCAACGTCCTGACTTTC. Its protein is CASSSQRSGANVLTF.

V gene TRBV12-3 or TRBV12-4 combines with J gene TRBJ2-5, with TRBD1 matching 8 bases. V dropped 5 bases and J dropped 1; count of bases not matched to a gene: 9. The CDR3 is 16 residues long. Here the CDR3 reads CASSHGQGGPQETQYF. CDR3 bases: TGTGCCAGCAGTCACGGACAGGGAGGCCCCCAAGAGACCCAGTACTTC.

Concerning this clonotype itself: Its ends do not fully match the called genes, so a read error is possible. V gene TRBV9 combines with J gene TRBJ1-2; D not certain. The germline gives CDR1 SGDLS, CDR2 YYNGEE. The CDR3 loop spans 15 amino acids. CDR3 in amino acids: CASSVDVDTNYSYTF. Here the CDR3 DNA reads TGTGCCAGCAGCGTAGATGTGGATACAAACTATAGCTACACCTTC.